Each of the 10 T cell receptor beta chains below was sequenced from the same sample in a study of beta chain features in type 1 diabetes. Study-wide results and limits: Shortening of TCRB CDR3s, moderate but significant, appeared in all four CD4+ subsets of Type 1 diabetes patients.

For these TCRs, the target antigens are not known. Since all of the isolated RNA was reverse transcribed, expressed TCRB transcripts were what got sequenced. Sequencing used immunoSEQ multiplex PCR; TCRdb keeps in-frame clones, though not all of them. The table includes about 400,000 clones, roughly 12% detected once. The specimen was naive CD4+ T cells from blood. Source of these receptors: a woman under 30 with type 1 diabetes.

This chain uses TRBV7-2 with TRBJ2-7, with unresolved D. Germline V gene sequence: CDR1 SGHTA, CDR2 FQGNSA. The CDR3 is 13 residues long. V was shortened by 8 bases and J by 3 bases, with 14 bases between the two germline ends. This chain's CDR3 is CASAERNGYEQYF. The CDR3 nucleotides are TGTGCCAGCGCGGAGAGGAACGGCTACGAGCAGTACTTC. Supplemented by reference TRBV7-2 and TRBJ2-7, the full variable domain reads GAGVSQSPSNKVTEKGKDVELRCDPISGHTALYWYRQSLGQGLEFLIYFQGNSAPDKSGLPSDRFSAERTGGSVSTLTIQRTQQEDSAVYLCASAERNGYEQYFGPGTRLTVT.

This clone came up a few times. The CDR3, as DNA: TGTGCCAGTACCAGATCTCGGGGTGTGGGCAAAGATAATTCACCCCTCCACTTT. Protein: CASTRSRGVGKDNSPLHF. The chain uses TRBV19 and TRBJ1-6, with D unresolved. The germline CDR1 and CDR2 sequences are LNHDA and SQIVND (reference sequence). Trimming left V 7 bases short and J 5 bases short, with 24 bases between. The length of the CDR3 is 18 residues. The variable domain in full, with the rest retrieved from reference TRBV19 and TRBJ1-6, is DGGITQSPKYLFRKEGQNVTLSCEQNLNHDAMYWYRQDPGQGLRLIYYSQIVNDFQKGDIAEGYSVSREKKESFPLTVTSAQKNPTAFYLCASTRSRGVGKDNSPLHFGNGTRLTVT.

The chain links TRBV2 to TRBJ2-1; D perhaps matches TRBD1 (6 bases). Germline V gene sequence: CDR1 SNHLY, CDR2 FYNNEI. The ends were cut back, 6 bases at V and 5 bases at J, with 11 bases in the middle. The CDR3 spans 13 residues. The CDR3 is CASSEQGHNEQFF. Written as DNA, the CDR3 is TGTGCCAGCAGCGAACAGGGTCACAATGAGCAGTTCTTC.

Here the CDR3 reads CASSYRAGGETQYF. CDR3 nucleotides: TGTGCCAGCAGTTACCGGGCAGGAGGAGAGACCCAGTACTTC. The V call is TRBV6-5, the J call TRBJ2-5; TRBD2 might be the D (5 bases). This CDR3 has 14 residues. V was clipped by 2 bases and J by 4 bases, with 11 bases between them. Germline values: CDR1 MNHEY, CDR2 SVGAGI.

J is TRBJ1-5 and V is TRBV7-2, with a possible D match to TRBD1 (6 bases). The V end was cut by 6 bases, the J end by 2 bases, with 11 bases between. Germline assignment: CDR1 SGHTA and CDR2 FQGNSA. The CDR3 spans 14 residues. The CDR3 bases are TGTGCCAGCAGGACACAGGGTGGCAATCAGCCCCAGCATTTT. It yields the protein CASRTQGGNQPQHF.

This clone was seen a few times. Other DNA sequences in the same sample also yield this CDR3. This chain uses TRBV6-5 with TRBJ2-1, with D perhaps TRBD1 (5 bases). The CDR3 has 11 residues. Germline-derived CDR1 and CDR2 are MNHEY and SVGAGI. Trimming removed 5 bases from V and 7 bases from J, with 6 bases in between. The CDR3 DNA reads TGTGCCAGCAGTCAGGGTAATGAGCAGTTCTTC. Translating gives CASSQGNEQFF.

Only a few counts were recorded for this clone. The chain is built from TRBV13 and TRBJ2-3; 13 bases line up with TRBD2. The CDR3 spans 16 residues. V gave up 5 bases and J gave up 3 bases; unmatched junction bases: 5. CDR1 is PRHDT and CDR2 is FYEKMQ in the germline V gene (reference sequence). CDR3 bases: TGTGCCAGCAGCGTAAAACTAGCGGGGGGGACAGATACGCAGTATTTT. Amino acids: CASSVKLAGGTDTQYF.

This rearrangement joins TRBV27 to TRBJ2-7; 9 positions agree with TRBD2. The germline V gene has CDR1 MNHEY and CDR2 SMNVEV (reference sequence). The length of the CDR3 is 14 residues. The junction had 8 bases not matched to a gene; V was cut back by 5 bases and J by 6 bases. The CDR3 protein is CASSPRGLAPEQYF. The CDR3 coding sequence is TGTGCCAGCAGTCCCCGGGGACTAGCTCCCGAGCAGTACTTC.

The sample holds a few counts of this clone. This rearrangement joins TRBV5-1 to TRBJ2-7; the D is unclear. The CDR3 spans 12 residues. CDR1 is SGHRS and CDR2 is YFSETQ in the germline V gene. V was clipped by 4 bases and J by 3 bases, with 8 bases between them. CDR3 nucleotide sequence: TGCGCCAGCAGCCTGGGTAACTACGAGCAGTACTTC. This codes for CASSLGNYEQYF.

This clone was seen a few times. The rearrangement joins TRBV5-1 to TRBJ2-7; D is possibly TRBD1 (5 bases). CDR3 length: 14 amino acids. Germline V gives CDR1 SGHRS, CDR2 YFSETQ. V was cut by 2 bases and J by 5 bases, with 14 bases left in between. DNA of the CDR3: TGCGCCAGCAGCTTTAGGGGTTGGGAAAACGAGCAGTACTTC. Amino acid sequence: CASSFRGWENEQYF.